This TCR beta chain was profiled in a study of blood T cell repertoires in COVID-19. On the study more broadly: There were acute and convalescent COVID-19 samples, and they came from the United States, Italy and Spain.

Produced via immunoSEQ multiplex PCR; TCRdb's table is partial and in-frame only. The sample lists roughly 200,000 clones; about 87% were seen once. J gave up 6 bases and V 7 bases, and 11 bases lay outside the gene matches. The V gene's germline CDR1 is MNHEY and CDR2 SMNVEV (reference sequence). The CDR3 extends over 15 amino acids. The V gene is TRBV27, the J gene TRBJ2-2; 7 nucleotides agree with TRBD2. The receptor's source is a man aged 65 to 79 with acute or convalescent COVID-19. The sequencing input was peripheral blood. The CDR3 sequence is CASTKLGEGSGELFF. Written as DNA, the CDR3 is TGTGCCAGCACCAAATTAGGGGAGGGCTCCGGGGAGCTGTTTTTT.